This T cell receptor (beta chain) came from a study of T cell responses to AZD1222 COVID-19 vaccine (dated by TCRdb to 2020 to 2022). As for the study more broadly: AZD1222 recipients with second doses at about 4 weeks or about 12 weeks were pooled, because spike-specific TCR depth and breadth did not differ between schedules. A total of 233 trial participants underwent TCR sequencing, of whom about 210 had received two doses of AZD1222 and approximately 26 had received two doses of the MenACWY control vaccine. Trial participants were enrolled by age into subgroups of 18-55, 56-69 and 70-plus years, and around 150, 29 and 61 TCR-sequenced participants, respectively, were included in these subgroups. The paper's findings and limits, for the study overall: The vaccine-associated CD4 TCRs covered the entire spike protein, and the dominant responses fell in regions 160-218 and 743-854. After two AZD1222 doses, spike-specific TCR breadth and depth were significantly higher than at day 0 and than in MenACWY recipients. Epitopes outside the regions mutated in the B.1.351 and B.1.1.7 variants were reportedly recognized by nearly half of the unique spike-specific TCRs. Conclusions about previously exposed vaccinees are limited, since just 5 to 7 AZD1222 recipients were seropositive for SARS-CoV-2 at baseline. Participants were mostly white British and included more females than males, and it was suggested by the authors that clonal diversity may have been underestimated. Because no samples from the day 14 peak response were available, repertoires could be characterized only after the peak T cell response. The 56-69-year group was small, and its depth increase did not reach significance, likely because of low power.

The CDR3 measures 18 amino acids from cysteine to phenylalanine. Just the 54-base CDR3 DNA is kept, in frame starting at base 1. CDR1 and CDR2 (LGHDT, YNNKEL) derive from the germline V gene (reference sequence). V and J are truncated by 8 bases and 1 base respectively, leaving an intervening sequence of 21 bases. Comments on this clone: The target of this receptor is not known. No per-base quality is available; no much larger clone lies one base away.

Explained via the paper, the time point label denotes: baseline before first vaccination. Vaccinee samples came from UK trials COV001 and COV002, including a single-blind randomized controlled phase 2/3 trial of AZD1222 (ChAdOx1 nCoV-19) in healthy adults. For TCRbeta chain sequencing, PBMC samples from trial participants were taken at day 0 and at day 28 after the second dose. The CDR3 regions of human TCRbeta chains were subjected to immunosequencing. As for the authors' bioinformatics: Repertoire TCRs were matched against a reference library of SARS-CoV-2-specific TCRs generated with the MIRA antigen-specificity platform. Breadth was defined as the fraction of unique TCRs that were SARS-CoV-2-associated, and depth was defined as the fraction of total T cells that were SARS-CoV-2-associated. Each spike-specific TCR was assigned to its reactive spike region and to a CD4 or CD8 class using the MIRA data. Log10-transformed breadth and depth values were compared by one-way ANOVA with Sidak's multiple comparisons tests. TCRdb holds this immuneACCESS table with in-frame rearrangements only. Some clones are missing; in checked studies, unresolved V genes explain under half, and the rest has no known cause. V, J and clone size are taken as reported in that table, and D and trimming were inferred from the DNA itself. Here the sample has about 130,000 clones; 90% to 95% occur a single time. The ten biggest clones cover about 3.5% of the sample.

The rearranged chain carries TRBV3-1 (or the pseudogene TRBV3-2) and TRBJ2-6; the D segment cannot be called with confidence. The material sequenced was peripheral blood, taken on day 0 of AZD1222 vaccination. The sequence was collected from an adult in good health. Here is the DNA: TGTGCCAGCTCTGGACGGAATTTTCGGCCATCTGGGGCCAACGTCCTGACTTTC. This yields the protein CASSGRNFRPSGANVLTF.